Below, 3 T cell receptor beta chains from the same sample are listed, as sequenced in a study of type 1 and type 2 diabetes patients. Amplification started from genomic DNA. The TCR beta CDR3 region was amplified using 30 forward and 13 reverse primers. TCRdb passed the multiplex PCR reads through MiXCR, listing each CDR3 protein once. The table shows more than 250,000 distinct CDR3 sequences, with around 50% occurring only once. Input material: peripheral blood mononuclear cells (PBMCs). The receptors come from a man aged 18-30 years with type 2 diabetes.

The chain links TRBV7-2 to TRBJ2-2, with D unclear. V lost 4 bases to trimming and J lost 8 bases, with 14 bases between them. CDR1 is SGHTA, CDR2 FQGNSA, per germline. The CDR3 is 14 amino acids. CDR3 loop: CASSSESTAGELFF. The DNA of the CDR3 is TGTGCCAGCAGCTCAGAAAGTACAGCGGGGGAGCTGTTTTTT.

The V and J genes are TRBV12-3 or TRBV12-4 and TRBJ1-2, with a possible D match to TRBD1 (5 bases). Trimming left V 7 bases short and J 0 bases short, with 12 bases between. The CDR3 totals 14 residues. The DNA for the CDR3 is TGTGCCAGCATGGGGGAAGCGGCTAACTATGGCTACACCTTC. As protein: CASMGEAANYGYTF.

V gene TRBV20-1 combines with J gene TRBJ2-7, with TRBD2 identical over 9 bases. The CDR3 has 12 residues. Trimming cost V 7 bases and J 3 bases; bases outside gene matches: 4. CDR1 and CDR2 (germline): DFQATT, SNEGSKA (reference sequence). The CDR3 is CSVKREDYEQYF. CDR3 bases: TGCAGTGTGAAGCGGGAGGACTACGAGCAGTACTTC.